This TCR beta chain was identified in a study of early T cells in non-severe SARS-CoV-2 infection. CDR3 length: 15 amino acids. V was pared by 6 bases and J by 0 bases, with 12 bases between. Germline CDR1 is ENHRY and CDR2 is SYGVKD. This clonotype occurred many times. Individual cDNA molecules each received unique molecular identifiers attached to them. A single record per CDR3 protein comes from TCRdb applying MiXCR to the 5' RACE reads. The sample has 65,000 to 85,000 distinct CDR3 sequences; about 13% are singletons. The chain combines TRBV10-3 with TRBJ1-3; D possibly corresponds to TRBD1 (5 bases). The sequence was obtained from an adult who was a healthcare worker with PCR-confirmed SARS-CoV-2 infection or an uninfected control (not recorded which). The source material was whole blood. The CDR3 nucleotides are TGTGCCATCAGCCAGGGACGGGGCTCTGGAAACACCATATATTTT. Translation gives CAISQGRGSGNTIYF.